A selection of T cell receptor beta chains follows, all from one sample in a study of response to subunit inactivated influenza vaccine. A single record per CDR3 protein comes from TCRdb applying MiXCR to the RT-PCR reads. The sample holds around 570,000 distinct CDR3 sequences, 6% to 9% seen once. The starting material was PBMCs from blood, obtained less than 30 months after vaccination. These receptor sequences come from a man aged 45 to 75 who received an inactivated influenza vaccine. CDR3s include the opening cysteine and the closing phenylalanine or tryptophan. The order of the fields is D gene, V gene, clone size, J gene, CDR3 DNA, CDR3 protein. A D gene is named only where the DNA matches it firmly. Part of the rows lack a size; the others show once, few, many or a class for expanded clones.

d_gene: -
v_gene: TRBV15
abundance: -
j_gene: TRBJ1-5
CDR3nt: TGTGCCACCAGCAGGAGGACGGACGGATATCAGCCCCAGCATTTT
CDR3aa: CATSRRTDGYQPQHF

d_gene: -
v_gene: TRBV24-1
abundance: -
j_gene: TRBJ2-1
CDR3nt: TGTGCCACCAGTGATTCCGGCGGGGCTCATTACAATGAGCAGTTCTTC
CDR3aa: CATSDSGGAHYNEQFF

d_gene: -
v_gene: TRBV27
abundance: -
j_gene: TRBJ1-5
CDR3nt: TGTGCCAGCAGTTTAAGGGGCAGGCGTGGGGGTAGAAGCAATCAGCCCCAGCATTTT
CDR3aa: CASSLRGRRGGRSNQPQHF

d_gene: TRBD1
v_gene: TRBV3-1
abundance: many
j_gene: TRBJ2-3
CDR3nt: TGTGCCAGCAGCCAAATGCAAGCGGGACAGGGGAGAGCAGATACGCAGTATTTT
CDR3aa: CASSQMQAGQGRADTQYF

d_gene: -
v_gene: TRBV20-1
abundance: few
j_gene: TRBJ1-5
CDR3nt: TGCAGTGCTAGTAAAGGGGCCGGGAGCAATCAGCCCCAGCATTTT
CDR3aa: CSASKGAGSNQPQHF

d_gene: TRBD1
v_gene: TRBV10-3
abundance: few
j_gene: TRBJ2-7
CDR3nt: TGTGCCATCAGTGAGTCTTTAATCCAGGGGGCGTCTTACGAGCAGTACTTC
CDR3aa: CAISESLIQGASYEQYF

d_gene: -
v_gene: TRBV21-1
abundance: few
j_gene: TRBJ2-1
CDR3nt: TGTGCCAGCAGCTCCACTCGATTAGCGGGAGAGGATGAGCAGTTCTTC
CDR3aa: CASSSTRLAGEDEQFF

d_gene: TRBD2
v_gene: TRBV6-1
abundance: -
j_gene: TRBJ2-3
CDR3nt: TGTGCCGTGTACGGGACTAGCGGCACAGATACGCAGTATTTT
CDR3aa: CAVYGTSGTDTQYF

d_gene: TRBD1
v_gene: TRBV5-1
abundance: many
j_gene: TRBJ2-7
CDR3nt: TGCGCCAGCAGCTCCCCGGGACAGGGGATCTACGAGCAGTACTTC
CDR3aa: CASSSPGQGIYEQYF

d_gene: TRBD2
v_gene: TRBV4-2
abundance: many
j_gene: TRBJ2-5
CDR3nt: TGTGCCAGCAGCCAAGGTTCTAGCGGGGAGGAGACCCAGTACTTC
CDR3aa: CASSQGSSGEETQYF

d_gene: -
v_gene: TRBV7-2
abundance: few
j_gene: TRBJ2-2
CDR3nt: TGTGCCAGCAGCGGCGTACAGGGCGGAACCGGGGAGCTGTTTTTT
CDR3aa: CASSGVQGGTGELFF

d_gene: -
v_gene: TRBV19
abundance: -
j_gene: TRBJ1-2
CDR3nt: TGTGCCAGTAGTATCGGAATTGGATATGGCTACACCTTC
CDR3aa: CASSIGIGYGYTF

d_gene: -
v_gene: TRBV24-1
abundance: few
j_gene: TRBJ2-2
CDR3nt: TGTGCCACCAGTGAGTACAGGAACACCGGGGAGCTGTTTTTT
CDR3aa: CATSEYRNTGELFF

d_gene: -
v_gene: TRBV5-5
abundance: few
j_gene: TRBJ2-1
CDR3nt: TGTGCCAGCAGCTTGGAGGGCGAGGCCTACAATGAGCAGTTCTTC
CDR3aa: CASSLEGEAYNEQFF

d_gene: TRBD1
v_gene: TRBV5-1
abundance: many
j_gene: TRBJ2-3
CDR3nt: TGCGCCAGCAGCTTGGATGGACAGGGGATTGCAGATACGCAGTATTTT
CDR3aa: CASSLDGQGIADTQYF

d_gene: -
v_gene: TRBV12-3/TRBV12-4
abundance: -
j_gene: TRBJ2-3
CDR3nt: TGTGCCAGCAGTTTCTCGGAGGCGCCGGAAACGCAGTATTTT
CDR3aa: CASSFSEAPETQYF

d_gene: -
v_gene: TRBV19
abundance: many
j_gene: TRBJ2-2
CDR3nt: TGTGCCAGTAGTATACAGGGGATCGGGGAGCTGTTTTTT
CDR3aa: CASSIQGIGELFF

d_gene: -
v_gene: TRBV29-1
abundance: many
j_gene: TRBJ1-1
CDR3nt: TGCAGCGTTGAAAGAGGTGGGGTGAAGCCTGAAGCTTTCTTT
CDR3aa: CSVERGGVKPEAFF

d_gene: TRBD1
v_gene: TRBV30
abundance: few
j_gene: TRBJ1-2
CDR3nt: TGTGCCTGCGCAGAGGGGGGACAGAAGAGTGGCTACACCTTC
CDR3aa: CACAEGGQKSGYTF

d_gene: -
v_gene: TRBV6-1
abundance: -
j_gene: TRBJ2-7
CDR3nt: TGTGCCAGCAGTGTGCAGGGTAATCTCTACGAGCAGTACTTC
CDR3aa: CASSVQGNLYEQYF

d_gene: TRBD2
v_gene: TRBV20-1
abundance: few
j_gene: TRBJ2-7
CDR3nt: TGCTGTGCTCGGGGGGGAGGCGGGATTACCTCCTACGAGCAGTACTTC
CDR3aa: CCARGGGGITSYEQYF

d_gene: -
v_gene: TRBV10-3
abundance: -
j_gene: TRBJ1-1
CDR3nt: TGTGCCATCAGTGTGGGCCAGAAGAACACTGAAGCTTTCTTT
CDR3aa: CAISVGQKNTEAFF

d_gene: TRBD2
v_gene: TRBV12-3/TRBV12-4
abundance: many
j_gene: TRBJ2-5
CDR3nt: TGTGCCAGCAGTTTCATGAATCTAGCGGGATCGGAGACCCAGTACTTC
CDR3aa: CASSFMNLAGSETQYF

d_gene: -
v_gene: TRBV28
abundance: many
j_gene: TRBJ2-3
CDR3nt: TGTGCCAGCAGTTTGGGGCCGGGTCCTAGCACAGATACGCAGTATTTT
CDR3aa: CASSLGPGPSTDTQYF

d_gene: -
v_gene: TRBV7-9
abundance: -
j_gene: TRBJ1-6
CDR3nt: TGTGCCAGCAGCTTGACGCCGCAGGGTTTCCATTCACCCCTCCACTTT
CDR3aa: CASSLTPQGFHSPLHF

d_gene: -
v_gene: TRBV20-1
abundance: -
j_gene: TRBJ1-2
CDR3nt: TGCAGTGCTAGAGCCCGGGGGGCCGGAGGTGGCTACACCTTC
CDR3aa: CSARARGAGGGYTF

d_gene: -
v_gene: TRBV7-2
abundance: -
j_gene: TRBJ1-1
CDR3nt: TGTGCCAGCAGCTCACAGATTTACACTGAAGCTTTCTTT
CDR3aa: CASSSQIYTEAFF

d_gene: -
v_gene: TRBV18
abundance: few
j_gene: TRBJ1-1
CDR3nt: TGTGCCAGCTCACCAGCGGGGACGAACACTGAAGCTTTCTTT
CDR3aa: CASSPAGTNTEAFF

d_gene: -
v_gene: TRBV12-3/TRBV12-4
abundance: -
j_gene: TRBJ1-2
CDR3nt: TGTGCCAGCAGTTTAGCGCGCGGCAGAGGTTATGGCTACACCTTC
CDR3aa: CASSLARGRGYGYTF

d_gene: TRBD1
v_gene: TRBV9
abundance: -
j_gene: TRBJ2-1
CDR3nt: TGTGCCAGCAGCACGATGAACAGGGGCCAGGAGCAGTTCTTC
CDR3aa: CASSTMNRGQEQFF

d_gene: -
v_gene: TRBV3-1
abundance: -
j_gene: TRBJ1-3
CDR3nt: TGTGCCAGCAGCCTATACCGGGCACGTAGCTCTGGAAACACCATATATTTT
CDR3aa: CASSLYRARSSGNTIYF

d_gene: -
v_gene: TRBV20-1
abundance: -
j_gene: TRBJ2-7
CDR3nt: TGCAGTGCTAGAGATGGAGGGCCCGAGCAGTACTTC
CDR3aa: CSARDGGPEQYF

d_gene: -
v_gene: TRBV24-1
abundance: few
j_gene: TRBJ1-1
CDR3nt: TGTGCCACCAGTGATGGAATAGGGTCTTTCTTT
CDR3aa: CATSDGIGSFF

d_gene: TRBD1
v_gene: TRBV5-6
abundance: -
j_gene: TRBJ2-3
CDR3nt: TGTGCCAGCAGCTGGGGGACAGGCCAAGATACGCAGTATTTT
CDR3aa: CASSWGTGQDTQYF

d_gene: -
v_gene: TRBV4-3
abundance: few
j_gene: TRBJ1-1
CDR3nt: TGCGCCAGCAGCCAAGATTGGGGGACCCCTGAAGCTTTCTTT
CDR3aa: CASSQDWGTPEAFF

d_gene: -
v_gene: TRBV28
abundance: few
j_gene: TRBJ1-1
CDR3nt: TGTGCCAGCAGTCCCCTGGTGGGGCAGATTGAAGCTTTCTTT
CDR3aa: CASSPLVGQIEAFF

d_gene: -
v_gene: TRBV6-1
abundance: few
j_gene: TRBJ1-5
CDR3nt: TGTGCCAGCAGTAAGGGGAGACAACAGCCCCAGCATTTT
CDR3aa: CASSKGRQQPQHF

d_gene: -
v_gene: TRBV6-1
abundance: -
j_gene: TRBJ2-2
CDR3nt: TGTGCCAGCAGATTTGGGGGTACCGGGGAGCTGTTTTTT
CDR3aa: CASRFGGTGELFF

d_gene: -
v_gene: TRBV28
abundance: few
j_gene: TRBJ2-7
CDR3nt: TGTGCCAGCCGTGTTCCCGGGATATCCTACGAGCAGTACTTC
CDR3aa: CASRVPGISYEQYF

d_gene: TRBD1
v_gene: TRBV10-3
abundance: -
j_gene: TRBJ2-7
CDR3nt: TGTGCCATCGGGGGACAGGAAACCTACGAGCAGTACTTC
CDR3aa: CAIGGQETYEQYF

d_gene: TRBD1
v_gene: TRBV12-3/TRBV12-4
abundance: -
j_gene: TRBJ1-1
CDR3nt: TGTGCCAGCAGTCCCCACCGGGACAGTCTGAACACTGAAGCTTTCTTT
CDR3aa: CASSPHRDSLNTEAFF

d_gene: -
v_gene: TRBV20-1
abundance: -
j_gene: TRBJ2-7
CDR3nt: TGCAGTGCCACGGAGGGAGTCTCCTACGAGCAGTACTTC
CDR3aa: CSATEGVSYEQYF

d_gene: -
v_gene: TRBV12-5
abundance: -
j_gene: TRBJ2-1
CDR3nt: TGTGCTAGTGGTTTAGTACAGGGAATGGGCCGGCAGAATGAGCAGTTCTTC
CDR3aa: CASGLVQGMGRQNEQFF

d_gene: -
v_gene: TRBV27
abundance: few
j_gene: TRBJ2-6
CDR3nt: TGTGCCAGCAGTTTATCCCGTCCCCCGATCTTTGGGGCCAACGTCCTGACTTTC
CDR3aa: CASSLSRPPIFGANVLTF

d_gene: TRBD1
v_gene: TRBV29-1
abundance: many
j_gene: TRBJ2-2
CDR3nt: TGCAGCGCCCAAAGACAGGGGGACGTCGGGGAGCTGTTTTTT
CDR3aa: CSAQRQGDVGELFF

d_gene: -
v_gene: TRBV3-1
abundance: -
j_gene: TRBJ2-1
CDR3nt: TGTGCCAGCACCGACGACACCAATGAGCAGTTCTTC
CDR3aa: CASTDDTNEQFF